The present T cell receptor beta chain was sequenced within a study of blood T cell repertoires in COVID-19. Study at large: Samples came from the United States, Italy and Spain, spanning acute and convalescent COVID-19.

Per the study methods: Amplification of reference gene primers provided the estimated nucleated cell counts. This table comes from immunoSEQ multiplex PCR, and its TCRdb copy is limited to in-frame clones, with some not included. D and trimming were read from the DNA, whereas the V and J calls and clone size are those reported in that table. The sample holds 15,000 or so clones; 85% to 90% are singletons and the top ten take about 2.2%. This CDR3 has 18 residues. Germline V CDR1 and CDR2: LNHDA, SQIVND (reference sequence). V dropped 0 bases and J dropped 2; count of bases not matched to a gene: 7. The receptor's source is a woman aged 70-85 years in a cohort sampled during active or convalescent COVID-19. Material for sequencing was peripheral blood. This chain joins TRBV19 and TRBJ1-5, with 10 bases lining up with TRBD1. CDR3 coding DNA: TGTGCCAGTAGTATAGATCCGGGACAGGGGATCGGCAATCAGCCCCAGCATTTT. This codes for CASSIDPGQGIGNQPQHF.